This entry lists 6 T cell receptor beta chains sequenced from one sample in a study of blood T cell repertoires in COVID-19. Here immunoSEQ multiplex PCR was the method, and the copy in TCRdb shows in-frame clones only, minus some. This table has roughly 360,000 clones, under 85% appearing once. Sequenced sample: PBMCs or T cells enriched from blood (not recorded which). These receptors originate from a woman aged 45-59 years who had recovered from COVID-19.

This clone was detected only once. J is TRBJ2-2 and V is TRBV7-2; D not certain. This CDR3 has 14 residues. V was pared by 2 bases and J by 3 bases, with 7 bases between. From germline, CDR1 is SGHTA and CDR2 FQGNSA. The CDR3, as DNA: TGTGCCAGCAGCTTATACAGAGACACCGGGGAGCTGTTTTTT. Amino acids: CASSLYRDTGELFF.

CDR3 in amino acids: CSVEDGGTAYGYTF. CDR3 in DNA: TGCAGCGTTGAAGATGGGGGGACAGCCTATGGCTACACCTTC. The chain combines TRBV29-1 with TRBJ1-2, with TRBD1 identical over 7 bases. The CDR3 has 14 amino acids. CDR1 and CDR2 (germline): SQVTM, ANQGSEA. The V gene end was trimmed by 0 bases and the J gene end by 4 bases; junction bases not matched to a gene: 5.

The chain links TRBV7-3 to TRBJ1-6, with 7 nucleotides matching TRBD1. The germline V gene encodes CDR1 SGHTA and CDR2 FQGTGA. This CDR3 spans 15 amino acids. Trimming took 4 bases from V and 9 from J; bases not matched to a gene: 9. This CDR3 reads CASSSMTGIGSPLHF. As DNA, the CDR3 is TGTGCCAGCAGCTCCATGACAGGGATTGGTTCACCCCTCCACTTT.

The gene calls are TRBV6-2 or TRBV6-3 and TRBJ2-7; D is perhaps TRBD1 (6 bases). CDR1 is MNHEY, CDR2 SVGEGT, per germline. CDR3 length equals 15 residues. Trimming left V 5 bases short and J 6 bases short, with 20 bases between. CDR3 in amino acids: CASSQQGRSTGEQYF. The CDR3 nucleotides read TGTGCCAGCAGTCAACAGGGACGCAGTACGGGCGAGCAGTACTTC.

This sequence joins TRBV30 and TRBJ1-1; no clear D gene. Trimming shortened V by 2 bases and J by 0 bases, and 16 bases separated the two germline ends. CDR3 length: 16 amino acids. The V gene's germline CDR1 is GTSNPN and CDR2 SVGIG (reference sequence). The CDR3 loop reads CAWSPARTGMNTEAFF. Written as DNA, the CDR3 is TGTGCCTGGAGTCCCGCTCGGACTGGGATGAACACTGAAGCTTTCTTT.

This chain uses TRBV12-3 or TRBV12-4 with TRBJ1-1; D is unresolved. With 5 bases removed from V and 0 bases from J, the gap between germline ends came to 7 bases. The CDR3 is made up of 13 amino acids. CDR3 amino acids: CASSQRMNTEAFF. CDR3 DNA sequence: TGTGCCAGCAGTCAGAGGATGAACACTGAAGCTTTCTTT.